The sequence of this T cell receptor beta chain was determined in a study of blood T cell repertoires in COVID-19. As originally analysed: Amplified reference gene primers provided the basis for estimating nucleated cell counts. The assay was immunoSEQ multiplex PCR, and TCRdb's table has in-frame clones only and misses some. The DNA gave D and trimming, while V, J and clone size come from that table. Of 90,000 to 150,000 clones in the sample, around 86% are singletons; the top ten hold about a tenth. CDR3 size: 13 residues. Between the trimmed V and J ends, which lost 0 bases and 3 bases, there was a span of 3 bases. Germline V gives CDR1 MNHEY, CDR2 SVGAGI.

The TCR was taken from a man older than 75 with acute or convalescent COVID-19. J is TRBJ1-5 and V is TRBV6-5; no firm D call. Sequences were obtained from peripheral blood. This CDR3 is CASSYSHNQPQHF. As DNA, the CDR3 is TGTGCCAGCAGTTACTCACACAATCAGCCCCAGCATTTT.